These 23 T cell receptor beta chains share one sample of origin, sequenced in a study of shared clonotypes between healthy human individuals. TCRdb's table, derived via immunoSEQ multiplex PCR, lists solely in-frame clones and lacks some. The table records 2,500,000 or so clones, approximately 94% of them present only once. Sequenced input: naive CD4+ T cells from PBMCs. Subset: CD45RA+ positively selected. These receptor sequences come from a man between 18 and 35 years old in good health. Some clones in this sample may be carry-over from other donors' samples.

The chain combines TRBV7-2 with TRBJ1-5; D not resolved. The CDR3 totals 12 residues. V gave up 5 bases and J gave up 5 bases, with 7 bases separating them. The germline V gene has CDR1 SGHTA and CDR2 FQGNSA. Here the CDR3 reads CASSPSHQPQHF. CDR3 bases: TGTGCCAGCAGCCCCTCTCATCAGCCCCAGCATTTT.

The chain combines TRBV19 with TRBJ2-1, with TRBD2 matching over 8 bases. The ends lost 4 bases at V and 0 bases at J; junction bases unmatched: 20. The germline V gene encodes CDR1 LNHDA and CDR2 SQIVND (reference sequence). The CDR3 has 21 amino acids. CDR3 sequence reads: CASSTPSLFAGGRSSYNEQFF. The CDR3 nucleotides are TGTGCCAGTAGTACCCCCTCTTTGTTTGCGGGAGGCCGAAGCTCCTACAATGAGCAGTTCTTC.

V gene TRBV7-2 combines with J gene TRBJ1-5; a weak D match, TRBD1 (5 bases). V was clipped by 5 bases and J by 3 bases, with 11 bases between them. There are 14 residues in the CDR3. In germline, CDR1 is SGHTA, CDR2 FQGNSA. The CDR3 spells CASSIRGDNQPQHF. Written as DNA, the CDR3 is TGTGCCAGCAGCATTCGGGGGGACAATCAGCCCCAGCATTTT. The full variable domain, in which reference TRBV7-2 and TRBJ1-5 provide the parts outside the CDR3, is GAGVSQSPSNKVTEKGKDVELRCDPISGHTALYWYRQSLGQGLEFLIYFQGNSAPDKSGLPSDRFSAERTGGSVSTLTIQRTQQEDSAVYLCASSIRGDNQPQHFGDGTRLSIL.

The chain uses TRBV9 and TRBJ1-2, with a weak D call TRBD1 (6 bases). Per the germline V gene, CDR1 is SGDLS and CDR2 is YYNGEE. The V gene lost 4 bases and the J gene lost 2 bases, with 18 bases spanning the gap. The CDR3 contains 16 residues. CDR3 sequence (DNA): TGTGCCAGCAGCCCGCCAGCGATACAGGGAAACTATGGCTACACCTTC. Its protein product is CASSPPAIQGNYGYTF.

A few counts support this clone. The V gene is TRBV4-2, the J gene TRBJ2-7; D possibly uses TRBD1 or TRBD2 (5 bases each). The germline CDR1 and CDR2 sequences are LGHNA and YNFKEQ. The CDR3 consists of 14 residues. The V end was cut by 0 bases, the J end by 12 bases, with 18 bases between. The CDR3 coding sequence is TGTGCCAGCAGCCAAGATCGGGGCTCAGCGAATCCGTACTTC. This translates into CASSQDRGSANPYF.

This rearrangement joins TRBV27 to TRBJ2-1; 11 nucleotides align to TRBD2. V gave up 3 bases and J gave up 5 bases; unmatched junction bases: 6. This CDR3 contains 16 residues. In germline, CDR1 is MNHEY, CDR2 SMNVEV (reference sequence). CDR3 region: CASSFLGTSGNNEQFF. CDR3 nucleotides: TGTGCCAGCAGTTTTCTCGGGACTAGCGGAAACAATGAGCAGTTCTTC.

There are a few counts of this clone. This chain links TRBV7-9 with TRBJ1-5; D not certain. This CDR3 has 15 amino acids. V lost 8 bases and J lost 1, with 15 bases in between. Germline CDR1 and CDR2: SEHNR and FQNEAQ (reference sequence). The CDR3 loop reads CASQKVGNSNQPQHF. DNA for the CDR3: TGTGCCAGCCAGAAGGTAGGGAACAGCAATCAGCCCCAGCATTTT.

This clone came up a few times. The V gene is TRBV7-3, the J gene TRBJ1-1; D is possibly TRBD1 (6 bases). The CDR3 has 14 amino acids. V lost 5 bases to trimming and J lost 0 bases, with 10 bases between them. Per germline, CDR1 SGHTA and CDR2 FQGTGA. The DNA of the CDR3 is TGTGCCAGCAGCGCCGGACAGCTGAACACTGAAGCTTTCTTT. Its translation: CASSAGQLNTEAFF. Full variable domain (outside the CDR3, taken from reference TRBV7-3 and TRBJ1-1): GAGVSQTPSNKVTEKGKYVELRCDPISGHTALYWYRQSLGQGPEFLIYFQGTGAADDSGLPNDRFFAVRPEGSVSTLKIQRTERGDSAVYLCASSAGQLNTEAFFGQGTRLTVV.

Here the CDR3 reads CASRAGLAGGYEQFF. The CDR3 DNA reads as TGTGCCAGCAGAGCGGGACTAGCGGGGGGGTATGAGCAGTTCTTC. V and J are TRBV2 and TRBJ2-1; 16 bases line up with TRBD2. With 6 bases clipped from V and 8 bases from J, the junction kept 4 bases outside the gene matches. Germline V gives CDR1 SNHLY, CDR2 FYNNEI. This CDR3 comprises 15 residues.

The chain recombines TRBV28 with TRBJ2-5, with 7 positions matching TRBD1. The CDR3 covers 13 residues. CDR1 and CDR2 (germline): MDHEN, SYDVKM. The V gene end was trimmed by 8 bases and the J gene end by 2 bases; junction bases not matched to a gene: 5. The DNA of the CDR3 is TGTGCCAGCCGGGACAGAGATCAAGAGACCCAGTACTTC. Protein product: CASRDRDQETQYF.

The chain recombines TRBV7-2 with TRBJ2-5; D gene uncertain. Germline V CDR1 and CDR2: SGHTA, FQGNSA. The CDR3 totals 14 residues. Trimming took 2 bases from V and 5 from J, leaving 12 bases between them. The CDR3 here is CASSLLRLGETQYF. CDR3 sequence (DNA): TGTGCCAGCAGCTTACTTAGGCTAGGGGAGACCCAGTACTTC.

The chain joins TRBV6-1 to TRBJ2-7; 7 bases fit TRBD2. CDR1 is MNHNS and CDR2 is SASEGT in the germline V gene. Unmatched junction bases numbered 12, after V lost 7 bases and J lost 3 bases. The CDR3 is 15 amino acids. The CDR3 is CASKLAIIPNYEQYF. CDR3 DNA sequence: TGTGCCAGCAAACTAGCGATTATCCCAAACTACGAGCAGTACTTC.

This clone was counted a few times. In the same sample, other DNA sequences code for this CDR3. DNA for the CDR3: TGTGCCAGTAGTATACGGGGGCGAGGCAATCAGCCCCAGCATTTT. This gives the protein CASSIRGRGNQPQHF. The chain uses TRBV19 and TRBJ1-5; TRBD1 is a possible D gene (6 bases). Germline V gene data show CDR1 as LNHDA and CDR2 as SQIVND (reference sequence). CDR3 length: 15 amino acids. The ends were cut back, 2 bases at V and 2 bases at J, with 10 bases in the middle.

This chain connects TRBV4-1 to TRBJ1-2; weak D call: TRBD1 (6 bases). The germline V gene has CDR1 MGHRA and CDR2 YSYEKL. The V gene lost 1 base and the J gene lost 5 bases, with 14 bases spanning the gap. This CDR3 spans 15 amino acids. CDR3 in DNA: TGCGCCAGCAGCCAAGGGGGGGCCGGTCCGTATGGCTACACCTTC. Translation: CASSQGGAGPYGYTF.

J is TRBJ2-7 and V is TRBV27; 10 positions agree with TRBD1. The germline V gene has CDR1 MNHEY and CDR2 SMNVEV (reference sequence). This CDR3 has 16 residues. The ends lost 6 bases at V and 5 bases at J; junction bases unmatched: 13. CDR3 sequence reads: CASSPWVGTGVNEQYF. The CDR3, as DNA: TGTGCCAGCAGCCCGTGGGTAGGGACAGGGGTCAACGAGCAGTACTTC.

The chain carries TRBV7-3 and TRBJ2-1; TRBD2 agrees at 10 bases. Germline assignment: CDR1 SGHTA and CDR2 FQGTGA. The CDR3 covers 15 residues. Trimming cost V 2 bases and J 7 bases; bases outside gene matches: 5. The CDR3, as DNA: TGTGCCAGCAGCTTAGAGCGGGAGGGGTGGAATGAGCAGTTCTTC. Its protein product is CASSLEREGWNEQFF.

This clone was picked up a small number of times. The chain couples TRBV30 to TRBJ1-4; 7 bases map to TRBD1. This CDR3 is 13 amino acids long. V lost 4 bases, J lost 8 bases, and 7 bases stayed unmatched. Germline CDR1 is GTSNPN and CDR2 is SVGIG (reference sequence). CDR3 amino acids: CAWNRDSREKLFF. The DNA of the CDR3 is TGTGCCTGGAACCGGGACAGCAGAGAAAAACTGTTTTTT.

The chain carries TRBV12-2 and TRBJ2-7. TRBV12-2 is labeled a pseudogene. The CDR3 consists of 14 residues. This chain's CDR3 is CASRPSGGPYEQYF. For the CDR3, the DNA is TGTGCAAGTCGCCCTTCCGGGGGCCCCTACGAGCAGTACTTC.

The genes are TRBV9 and TRBJ2-1, with D maybe TRBD2 (5 bases). Germline V lookup: CDR1 SGDLS, CDR2 YYNGEE. V was cut by 0 bases and J by 6 bases, with 16 bases left in between. There are 16 residues in the CDR3. The DNA for the CDR3 is TGTGCCAGCAGCGTAGCTACGAGGGCATCTACCAATGAGCAGTTCTTC. This gives the protein CASSVATRASTNEQFF.

The chain uses TRBV28 and TRBJ2-7; the D call may be TRBD1 or TRBD2 (5 bases each). Germline-derived CDR1 and CDR2 are MDHEN and SYDVKM. The CDR3 contains 13 residues. V lost 6 bases, J lost 5 bases, and 14 bases lay in between. CDR3 DNA sequence: TGTGCCAGCAGGGCGACGGGGCTCGACGAGCAGTACTTC. Translation gives CASRATGLDEQYF.

This clone has a single count. The chain has TRBV28 and TRBJ1-5; TRBD1 aligns across 7 bases. Germline V gene sequence: CDR1 MDHEN, CDR2 SYDVKM. The J segment lost 5 bases and the V segment lost 8 bases, leaving 6 bases of the junction unmatched. The CDR3 loop spans 13 amino acids. The CDR3 is CASLLGGDQPQHF. As DNA, the CDR3 is TGTGCCAGCTTATTAGGGGGCGATCAGCCCCAGCATTTT.

The J gene is TRBJ2-7, the V gene TRBV5-1, with unresolved D. The CDR3 is made up of 14 amino acids. The V end lost 0 bases, the J end lost 7 bases, and 14 bases lay between the germline ends. Germline V gene lookup returns CDR1 SGHRS and CDR2 YFSETQ. CDR3 DNA sequence: TGCGCCAGCAGCTTGGTGCCTACCGGGTGGGAGCAGTACTTC. Translation: CASSLVPTGWEQYF.

This clone has more than one count but fewer than ten. The same CDR3 arises from other DNA sequences in this sample as well. The chain uses TRBV28 and TRBJ1-2; D gene ambiguous. The CDR3 length is 12 residues. Germline values: CDR1 MDHEN, CDR2 SYDVKM. V lost 2 bases to trimming and J lost 5 bases, with 6 bases between them. Here the CDR3 reads CASSLNGYGYTF. In nucleotides, the CDR3 is TGTGCCAGCAGTTTAAATGGGTATGGCTACACCTTC.